A selection of T cell receptor beta chains follows, all from one sample in a study of Graves' ophthalmopathy and Graves' hyperthyroidism. TCRdb reprocessed the multiplex PCR reads via MiXCR and lists one record per CDR3 protein. The sample records around 400,000 distinct CDR3 sequences, around 16% being singletons. What was sequenced was peripheral blood. Receptor source: a young woman with Graves' ophthalmopathy. Each CDR3 is given with its conserved first and last residue. D genes are given only for firm matches. The listing skips clone size in some rows; elsewhere it reads once, few, many or a size class.

size	D	V	J	CDR3	DNA
many	NA	TRBV27	TRBJ2-6	CASSLAGANVLTF	TGTGCCAGCAGTTTAGCCGGGGCCAACGTCCTGACTTTC
NA	TRBD1	TRBV6-2/TRBV6-3	TRBJ2-7	CASRTTGVYEQYF	TGTGCCAGCAGAACTACAGGGGTCTACGAGCAGTACTTC
NA	TRBD2	TRBV28	TRBJ2-5	CASSLATSRIGQETQYF	TGTGCCAGCAGTTTGGCGACTAGCCGCATAGGACAAGAGACCCAGTACTTC
many	TRBD1	TRBV28	TRBJ2-5	CASSGQGAGETQYF	TGTGCCAGCTCGGGACAGGGGGCTGGAGAGACCCAGTACTTC
many	TRBD1	TRBV11-3	TRBJ2-7	CASRLFLGTGGYEQYF	TGTGCCAGCAGATTATTCCTTGGGACAGGGGGGTACGAGCAGTACTTC
many	NA	TRBV4-3	TRBJ1-1	CASSLAVARTDTEAFF	TGCGCCAGCAGCCTTGCAGTCGCTCGTACGGACACTGAAGCTTTCTTT
many	NA	TRBV4-3	TRBJ1-1	CASSQGEQAFF	TGCGCCAGCAGCCAAGGTGAACAAGCTTTCTTT
many	NA	TRBV18	TRBJ1-3	CASSPSAQAGNTIYF	TGTGCCAGCTCACCATCCGCCCAGGCTGGAAACACCATATATTTT
many	NA	TRBV11-2	TRBJ2-5	CASSLFGGYGVSGETQYF	TGTGCCAGCAGCTTATTCGGCGGATATGGAGTGAGCGGGGAGACCCAGTACTTC
many	NA	TRBV28	TRBJ1-3	CASSVSWDTRGDTIYF	TGTGCCAGCAGCGTCAGCTGGGACACGCGGGGGGACACCATATATTTT
many	NA	TRBV10-3	TRBJ2-1	CAISDRGNEQFF	TGTGCCATCAGTGACAGGGGTAATGAGCAGTTCTTC
many	NA	TRBV6-2/TRBV6-3	TRBJ1-1	CASGGRTVLDTEAFF	TGTGCCAGCGGTGGACGGACGGTGTTGGACACTGAAGCTTTCTTT
many	NA	TRBV7-2	TRBJ2-2	CASSLNANTGELFF	TGTGCCAGCAGCTTAAACGCGAACACCGGGGAGCTGTTTTTT
many	TRBD2	TRBV20-1	TRBJ2-7	CSASGRKFRSHEQYF	TGCAGTGCTAGCGGGAGGAAATTTAGGTCCCACGAGCAGTACTTC
many	TRBD2	TRBV6-5	TRBJ2-2	CTSSYQLSGRGGELFF	TGTACCAGCAGTTACCAGCTGAGCGGGAGAGGCGGGGAGCTGTTTTTT
many	NA	TRBV15	TRBJ2-7	CATSRDTRSYEQYF	TGTGCCACCAGCAGAGATACGAGGTCCTACGAGCAGTACTTC
many	TRBD2	TRBV7-2	TRBJ2-7	CASSLEASGAYEQYF	TGTGCCAGCAGCTTAGAGGCTAGCGGAGCCTACGAGCAGTACTTC
many	NA	TRBV12-3/TRBV12-4	TRBJ1-1	CASSPQAANTEAFF	TGTGCCAGCAGTCCACAGGCAGCGAACACTGAAGCTTTCTTT
many	TRBD1	TRBV11-1	TRBJ2-6	CASRKDRGQAGANVLTF	TGTGCCAGCAGGAAGGACAGGGGGCAAGCTGGGGCCAACGTCCTGACTTTC
many	NA	TRBV14	TRBJ1-4	CASSQERRVDEKLFF	TGTGCCAGCAGCCAAGAACGGAGGGTTGATGAAAAACTGTTTTTT
many	TRBD1	TRBV11-2	TRBJ2-4	CASSQGWTGGLDIQYF	TGTGCCAGCAGCCAGGGCTGGACAGGGGGCTTAGACATTCAGTACTTC
NA	NA	TRBV6-1	TRBJ2-5	CASIRFREREETQYF	TGTGCCAGCATAAGGTTCAGGGAGAGGGAAGAGACCCAGTACTTC
many	TRBD2	TRBV30	TRBJ2-5	CAWSDSGLAGEETQYF	TGTGCCTGGAGTGACTCGGGACTAGCGGGAGAAGAGACCCAGTACTTC
NA	NA	TRBV29-1	TRBJ1-1	CSVSPGLMDTEAFF	TGCAGCGTCTCTCCGGGGTTAATGGACACTGAAGCTTTCTTT
many	NA	TRBV6-1	TRBJ2-2	CASRGGIGELFF	TGTGCCAGCAGAGGGGGGATCGGGGAGCTGTTTTTT
many	NA	TRBV12-5	TRBJ2-2	CASAPVVSGELFF	TGTGCTAGTGCCCCCGTCGTTTCCGGGGAGCTGTTTTTT
many	NA	TRBV3-1	TRBJ1-1	CASSPHRAEAFF	TGTGCCAGCAGCCCCCACAGGGCTGAAGCTTTCTTT
many	NA	TRBV9	TRBJ1-1	CASSVGSSSGEAFF	TGTGCCAGCAGCGTAGGCAGTAGCTCCGGTGAAGCTTTCTTT
many	NA	TRBV27	TRBJ1-1	CASMLYTEAFF	TGTGCCAGCATGCTTTATACTGAAGCTTTCTTT
NA	TRBD2	TRBV12-3/TRBV12-4	TRBJ2-2	CAGGRGVNTGELFF	TGTGCCGGAGGTCGGGGGGTGAACACCGGGGAGCTGTTTTTT
many	NA	TRBV20-1	TRBJ2-7	CSARDPSSSYEQYF	TGCAGTGCTAGAGATCCCAGTAGCTCCTACGAGCAGTACTTC
many	NA	TRBV2	TRBJ2-2	CASRPPGVGTGELFF	TGTGCCAGCAGGCCCCCAGGAGTGGGCACCGGGGAGCTGTTTTTT
many	TRBD2	TRBV11-2	TRBJ2-4	CASTQSSGSIGAKNIQYF	TGTGCCAGCACCCAGTCTAGCGGGAGTATAGGAGCCAAAAACATTCAGTACTTC
NA	TRBD2	TRBV30	TRBJ2-5	CAWSVPVAGARETQYF	TGTGCCTGGAGTGTACCGGTAGCGGGGGCCCGGGAGACCCAGTACTTC
NA	NA	TRBV7-6	TRBJ1-1	CASSIPTENTEAFF	TGTGCCAGCAGCATACCGACGGAGAACACTGAAGCTTTCTTT